The 17 T cell receptor beta chains below come from one sample, sequenced in a study of shared clonotypes between healthy human individuals. Profiling relied on immunoSEQ multiplex PCR, and the TCRdb table lists in-frame clones only, not all of them. The table shows approximately 2.3 million clones, with over 90% occurring only once. Material for sequencing was naive CD4+ T cells from PBMCs. Subset specified: CD45RA+ positively selected. Receptors were obtained from a man younger than 35 in good health. Some clones in this sample may be carry-over from other donors' samples.

Details on this clone: Within the sample, other DNA sequences also encode this same CDR3. This chain uses TRBV7-9 with TRBJ1-2; TRBD1 aligns across 8 bases. The CDR3 extends over 14 amino acids. The junction had 9 bases not matched to a gene; V was cut back by 5 bases and J by 7 bases. The V gene's germline CDR1 is SEHNR and CDR2 FQNEAQ (reference sequence). The CDR3: CASSPQTGGLGYTF. DNA for the CDR3: TGTGCCAGCAGCCCACAAACAGGGGGACTTGGCTACACCTTC.

The chain uses TRBV5-4 and TRBJ1-1; 8 bases map to TRBD1. V trimming: 3 bases; J trimming: 11 bases; junction bases outside the gene matches: 12. This CDR3 is 14 amino acids long. Germline lookup yields CDR1 SGHNT and CDR2 YYREEE (reference sequence). CDR3 DNA sequence: TGTGCCAGCAGCTCATCTAAAACGACAGGGGCCGCTTTCTTT. Protein: CASSSSKTTGAAFF.

J is TRBJ2-7 and V is TRBV5-1, with D perhaps matching TRBD1 (5 bases). Trimming stripped 4 bases from V and 0 bases from J, with 17 bases between. Germline lookup yields CDR1 SGHRS and CDR2 YFSETQ. This CDR3 is built from 16 residues. The CDR3 region is CASSPAPVTVSYEQYF. CDR3 nucleotides: TGCGCCAGCAGCCCGGCCCCCGTGACAGTCTCCTACGAGCAGTACTTC.

The chain has TRBV9 and TRBJ2-2; D not certain. Between the trimmed V and J ends, which lost 3 bases and 5 bases, there was a span of 11 bases. Germline values: CDR1 SGDLS, CDR2 YYNGEE. The CDR3 is 14 residues long. The DNA of the CDR3 is TGTGCCAGCAGCGAGTTGTCATGGACCGGGGAGCTGTTTTTT. Its translation: CASSELSWTGELFF.

The chain is built from TRBV11-2 and TRBJ2-1; D unresolved. V was trimmed by 4 bases and J by 8 bases, leaving 15 bases between them. The germline gives CDR1 SGHAT, CDR2 FQNNGV. This CDR3 has 14 amino acids. CDR3 bases: TGTGCCAGCAGCTCGCCGAGGACGCCCGATGAGCAGTTCTTC. Its translation is CASSSPRTPDEQFF.

V and J are TRBV6-1 and TRBJ2-3, with D unresolved. V lost 1 base and J lost 2, with 7 bases in between. The CDR3 consists of 14 residues. Germline V gene data show CDR1 as MNHNS and CDR2 as SASEGT. In DNA, the CDR3 is TGTGCCAGCAGTGAAGTCCCCTTCACAGATACGCAGTATTTT. Residues: CASSEVPFTDTQYF.

J is TRBJ2-3 and V is TRBV6-5, with D perhaps matching TRBD1 (5 bases). Germline V gives CDR1 MNHEY, CDR2 SVGAGI. V gave up 10 bases and J gave up 2 bases, with 13 bases separating them. The CDR3 contains 13 residues. The CDR3, as DNA: TGTGCCACCAGGGCTTTGCCCACAGATACGCAGTATTTT. Its translation is CATRALPTDTQYF.

This chain joins TRBV16 and TRBJ2-2, with D perhaps TRBD1 or TRBD2 (5 bases each). The CDR3 consists of 16 residues. Trimming shortened V by 2 bases and J by 2 bases, and 12 bases separated the two germline ends. Per the germline V gene, CDR1 is KGHSY and CDR2 is FQNENV. The CDR3 region has the DNA TGTGCCAGCAGCCAAGGGACCAGGGCCAACACCGGGGAGCTGTTTTTT. Amino acids: CASSQGTRANTGELFF.

The chain has TRBV7-2 and TRBJ2-7; 7 nucleotides align to TRBD2. Germline V CDR1 and CDR2: SGHTA, FQGNSA. The CDR3 covers 15 residues. The V segment lost 1 base and the J segment 5 bases; nucleotides outside the gene matches: 8. CDR3 sequence: CASSLGGGSGDEQYF. CDR3 nucleotide sequence: TGTGCCAGCAGCTTAGGCGGCGGGAGTGGAGACGAGCAGTACTTC. Using reference TRBV7-2 and TRBJ2-7 for the parts outside the CDR3, the full variable domain is GAGVSQSPSNKVTEKGKDVELRCDPISGHTALYWYRQSLGQGLEFLIYFQGNSAPDKSGLPSDRFSAERTGGSVSTLTIQRTQQEDSAVYLCASSLGGGSGDEQYFGPGTRLTVT.

The rearrangement uses TRBV7-9 and TRBJ1-4; D gene unclear. Trimming cost V 5 bases and J 0 bases, with 7 bases left between them. The CDR3 totals 14 residues. Germline CDR1 SEHNR, CDR2 FQNEAQ (reference sequence). CDR3 sequence reads: CASSRSTTNEKLFF. DNA of the CDR3: TGTGCCAGCAGCCGGTCAACAACTAATGAAAAACTGTTTTTT.

The CDR3 region is CASSPFQLAGSLNEQFF. The DNA for the CDR3 is TGCGCCAGCAGCCCCTTCCAGCTAGCGGGAAGCCTCAATGAGCAGTTCTTC. This chain joins TRBV4-3 and TRBJ2-1; 9 bases line up with TRBD2. Germline V gene data show CDR1 as LGHNA and CDR2 as YSLEER. J was trimmed by 6 bases and V by 4 bases; bases with no gene match: 13. The CDR3 consists of 17 residues.

The chain couples TRBV10-3 to TRBJ2-2; TRBD1 is a possible D gene (6 bases). V lost 6 bases to trimming and J lost 1 base, with 9 bases between them. There are 14 residues in the CDR3. The germline V gene encodes CDR1 ENHRY and CDR2 SYGVKD. In DNA form, the CDR3 reads TGTGCCATCAGGCGGACAGAGAACACCGGGGAGCTGTTTTTT. This gives the protein CAIRRTENTGELFF.

DNA of the CDR3: TGTGCCAGCAGTTACTCGGGTAGTCGCGGAGAGACCCAGTACTTC. Protein product: CASSYSGSRGETQYF. The chain carries TRBV6-5 and TRBJ2-5; D is uncertain. The CDR3 length is 15 residues. Germline CDR1 MNHEY, CDR2 SVGAGI. V was shortened by 0 bases and J by 4 bases, with 12 bases between the two germline ends.

The chain combines TRBV2 with TRBJ2-7; 13 bases line up with TRBD2. The J segment lost 2 bases and the V segment lost 7 bases, leaving 5 bases of the junction unmatched. Germline V lookup: CDR1 SNHLY, CDR2 FYNNEI. The CDR3 is 15 residues long. This chain's CDR3 is CASTAGTSGTYEQYF. DNA of the CDR3: TGTGCCAGCACCGCCGGGACTAGCGGGACCTACGAGCAGTACTTC.

The chain employs TRBV9 and TRBJ1-1; D might be TRBD1 (5 bases). The V gene lost 0 bases and the J gene lost 1 base, with 19 bases spanning the gap. The CDR3 is 18 amino acids. Germline V gene sequence: CDR1 SGDLS, CDR2 YYNGEE. The CDR3 coding sequence is TGTGCCAGCAGCGTAGCTTATTCTGGAGGCAGGGCGAACACTGAAGCTTTCTTT. Translating gives CASSVAYSGGRANTEAFF.

The genes are TRBV14 and TRBJ1-2; the D gene is possibly TRBD1 (6 bases). The CDR3 length is 13 residues. From germline, CDR1 is SGHDN and CDR2 FVKESK. V was shortened by 2 bases and J by 4 bases, with 8 bases between the two germline ends. CDR3 loop: CASSQQGSYGYTF. CDR3 coding DNA: TGTGCCAGCAGCCAACAGGGGAGCTATGGCTACACCTTC.

V gene TRBV18 combines with J gene TRBJ2-5, with a tentative D call TRBD2 (5 bases). In germline, CDR1 is KGHSH, CDR2 LQKENI. There are 16 residues in the CDR3. V gave up 3 bases and J gave up 0 bases, with 14 bases separating them. CDR3 coding DNA: TGTGCCAGCTCACCTTTCGCACGGGGTTACCAAGAGACCCAGTACTTC. Protein product: CASSPFARGYQETQYF.